This T cell receptor beta chain was identified in a study of T-cell memory formation after mild COVID-19. V was pared by 0 bases and J by 5 bases, with 11 bases between. Germline V gene lookup returns CDR1 SGHRS and CDR2 YFSETQ. There are 14 residues in the CDR3. Concerning this clonotype itself: The antigen is unknown.

Study-wide results and caveats: Prior to infection, memory already included some responding clones, suggesting cross-reactive memory joined.

TCRdb passed the 5' RACE reads through MiXCR, listing each CDR3 protein once. The sample yields 350,000 or so distinct CDR3 sequences, roughly 21% seen once. The TCR was taken from an adult woman who had mild COVID-19 (a few samples of this study predate the infection). Cell type and time point are not known. V usage is TRBV5-1 and J usage is TRBJ1-2, with D tentatively TRBD1 (6 bases). Sequencing was done on a sample of PBMCs or a T cell subset sorted from them (not recorded which). Written as DNA, the CDR3 is TGCGCCAGCAGCTTGGCCCCAGGACAGTATGGCTACACCTTC. Translated, it gives CASSLAPGQYGYTF.